Below, 5 T cell receptor beta chains from the same sample are listed, as sequenced in a study of neurological immune-mediated disorders. TCRdb analysed the 5' RACE reads with MiXCR anew, one entry per CDR3 protein. The sample records fewer than 45,000 distinct CDR3 sequences, just under 6.5% being singletons. The sample was CD4+ T cells from blood. These TCRs come from a woman between 40 and 55 years old in good health.

The table lists this clonotype with many counts. The chain combines TRBV14 with TRBJ2-7; D is possibly TRBD1 (6 bases). This CDR3 contains 14 residues. Germline lookup yields CDR1 SGHDN and CDR2 FVKESK. The V and J ends lost 4 bases and 3 bases respectively, with 13 bases between them. CDR3 bases: TGTGCCAGCAGCCTCCTCGAGACAGGCTACGAGCAGTACTTC. The encoded protein is CASSLLETGYEQYF.

The chain combines TRBV19 with TRBJ2-2; D remains ambiguous. Per germline, CDR1 LNHDA and CDR2 SQIVND (reference sequence). V lost 1 base, J lost 4 bases, and 7 bases lay in between. The CDR3 consists of 14 residues. CDR3 nucleotide sequence: TGTGCCAGTAGTATAGTCGCAGGCACCGGGGAGCTGTTTTTT. This translates into CASSIVAGTGELFF.

Many counts were recorded for this clonotype. The chain couples TRBV10-2 to TRBJ2-1, with 9 bases matching TRBD1. Per germline, CDR1 WSHSY and CDR2 SAAADI. The V and J ends lost 1 base and 5 bases, in that order; junction bases with no gene match: 6. The CDR3 extends over 16 amino acids. DNA of the CDR3: TGCGCCAGCAGTGAGTTAGTACAGGGGGCGCACAATGAGCAGTTCTTC. This translates into CASSELVQGAHNEQFF.

This clonotype came up many times. The genes are TRBV6-5 and TRBJ2-5, with D tentatively TRBD1 (5 bases). The ends were cut back, 5 bases at V and 3 bases at J, with 13 bases in the middle. CDR3 size: 14 residues. The germline V gene encodes CDR1 MNHEY and CDR2 SVGAGI. The CDR3 DNA reads TGTGCCAGCAGTCCTTTGACAGCCGAAGAGACCCAGTACTTC. This gives the protein CASSPLTAEETQYF.

This clonotype was seen at least ten times. This chain connects TRBV5-1 to TRBJ1-1; D is perhaps TRBD1 (5 bases). The CDR3 extends over 14 amino acids. V was shortened by 7 bases and J by 8 bases, with 21 bases between the two germline ends. Germline-derived CDR1 and CDR2 are SGHRS and YFSETQ. The DNA of the CDR3 is TGCGCCAGCTCCTACGGGGGACCCAACATGGAAGCTTTCTTT. This translates into CASSYGGPNMEAFF.